In its sample, the clone carrying this TCR beta chain was seen many times. This specimen belongs to a study of Graves' ophthalmopathy and Graves' hyperthyroidism. Sampling around 10 ml of fresh peripheral blood provided the PBMCs. RNA transcripts were the template, and TCR beta CDR3 regions were amplified from them. Second-round multiplex PCR came after first-round RT-PCR with HTBI primers. Each CDR3 protein is one row after TCRdb ran MiXCR on the multiplex PCR reads. The repertoire holds about 340,000 distinct CDR3 sequences, with 15% to 20% as singletons. Germline-derived CDR1 and CDR2 are SGHRS and YFSETQ. The CDR3 is made up of 14 amino acids. Trimming cost V 0 bases and J 4 bases, with 8 bases left between them.

J is TRBJ1-5 and V is TRBV5-1; the D is unclear. The material sequenced was peripheral blood. This sequence originates from an adult man with Graves' ophthalmopathy. CDR3 coding DNA: TGCGCCAGCAGCTTGGACCCTGAGAATCAGCCCCAGCATTTT. This translates into CASSLDPENQPQHF.